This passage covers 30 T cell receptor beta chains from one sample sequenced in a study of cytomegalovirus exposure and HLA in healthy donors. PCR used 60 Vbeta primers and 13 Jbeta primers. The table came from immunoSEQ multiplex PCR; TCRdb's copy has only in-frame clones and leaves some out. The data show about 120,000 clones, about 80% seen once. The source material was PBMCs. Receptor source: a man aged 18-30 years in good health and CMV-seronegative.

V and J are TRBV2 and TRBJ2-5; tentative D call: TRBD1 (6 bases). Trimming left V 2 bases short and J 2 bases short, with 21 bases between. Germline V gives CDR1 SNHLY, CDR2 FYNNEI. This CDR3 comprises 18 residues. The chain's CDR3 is CASSEYRVAALLQETQYF. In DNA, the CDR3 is TGTGCCAGCAGTGAATACAGGGTGGCAGCGCTGCTTCAAGAGACCCAGTACTTC.

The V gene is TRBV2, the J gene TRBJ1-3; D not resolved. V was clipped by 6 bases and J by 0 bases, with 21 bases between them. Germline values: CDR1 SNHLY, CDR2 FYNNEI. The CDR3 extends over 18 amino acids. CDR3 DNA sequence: TGTGCCAGCAGGAGCTCCCGATCGCCCGGGAGCTCTGGAAACACCATATATTTT. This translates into CASRSSRSPGSSGNTIYF.

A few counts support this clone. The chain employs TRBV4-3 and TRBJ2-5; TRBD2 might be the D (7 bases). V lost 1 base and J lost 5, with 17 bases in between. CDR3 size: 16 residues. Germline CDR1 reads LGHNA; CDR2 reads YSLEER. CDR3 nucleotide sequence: TGCGCCAGCAGCCAAGGGGAGGGGGGGCCCATTGAGACCCAGTACTTC. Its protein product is CASSQGEGGPIETQYF.

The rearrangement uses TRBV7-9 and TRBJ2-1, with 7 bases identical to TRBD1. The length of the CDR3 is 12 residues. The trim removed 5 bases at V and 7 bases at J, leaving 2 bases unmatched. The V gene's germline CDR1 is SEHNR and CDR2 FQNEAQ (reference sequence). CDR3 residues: CASSKQGNEQFF. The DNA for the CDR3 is TGTGCCAGCAGCAAACAGGGGAATGAGCAGTTCTTC.

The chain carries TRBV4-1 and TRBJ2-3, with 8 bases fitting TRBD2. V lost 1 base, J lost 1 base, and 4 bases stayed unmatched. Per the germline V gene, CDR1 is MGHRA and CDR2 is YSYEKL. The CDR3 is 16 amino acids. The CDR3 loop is CASSQGISGGTDTQYF. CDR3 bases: TGCGCCAGCAGCCAAGGGATTAGCGGGGGCACAGATACGCAGTATTTT.

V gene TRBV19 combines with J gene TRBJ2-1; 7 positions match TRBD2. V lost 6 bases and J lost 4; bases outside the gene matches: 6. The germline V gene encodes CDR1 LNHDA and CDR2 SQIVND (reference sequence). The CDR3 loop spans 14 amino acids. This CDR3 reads CASRLRGGYNEQFF. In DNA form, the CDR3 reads TGTGCCAGTAGACTCCGCGGGGGTTACAATGAGCAGTTCTTC.

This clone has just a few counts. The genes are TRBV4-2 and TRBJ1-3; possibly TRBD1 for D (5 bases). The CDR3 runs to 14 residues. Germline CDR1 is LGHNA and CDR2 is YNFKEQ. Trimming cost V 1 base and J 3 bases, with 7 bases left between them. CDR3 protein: CASSQVRGGNTIYF. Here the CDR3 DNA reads TGTGCCAGCAGCCAAGTTAGGGGTGGAAACACCATATATTTT.

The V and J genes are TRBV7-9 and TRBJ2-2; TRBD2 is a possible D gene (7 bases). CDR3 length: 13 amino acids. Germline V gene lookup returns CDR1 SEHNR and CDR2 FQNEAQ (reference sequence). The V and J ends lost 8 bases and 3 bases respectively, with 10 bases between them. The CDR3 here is CASRGADTGELFF. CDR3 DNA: TGTGCCAGCCGGGGGGCTGACACCGGGGAGCTGTTTTTT. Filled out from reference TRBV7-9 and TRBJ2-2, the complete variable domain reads DTGVSQNPRHKITKRGQNVTFRCDPISEHNRLYWYRQTLGQGPEFLTYFQNEAQLEKSRLLSDRFSAERPKGSFSTLEIQRTEQGDSAMYLCASRGADTGELFFGEGSRLTVL.

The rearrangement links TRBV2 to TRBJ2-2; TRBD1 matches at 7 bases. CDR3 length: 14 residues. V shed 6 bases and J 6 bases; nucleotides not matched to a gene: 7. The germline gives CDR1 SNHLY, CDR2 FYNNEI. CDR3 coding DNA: TGTGCCAGCAGAATAGACAGGGCCTCCGGGGAGCTGTTTTTT. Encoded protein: CASRIDRASGELFF. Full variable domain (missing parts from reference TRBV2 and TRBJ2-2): EPEVTQTPSHQVTQMGQEVILRCVPISNHLYFYWYRQILGQKVEFLVSFYNNEISEKSEIFDDQFSVERPDGSNFTLKIRSTKLEDSAMYFCASRIDRASGELFFGEGSRLTVL.

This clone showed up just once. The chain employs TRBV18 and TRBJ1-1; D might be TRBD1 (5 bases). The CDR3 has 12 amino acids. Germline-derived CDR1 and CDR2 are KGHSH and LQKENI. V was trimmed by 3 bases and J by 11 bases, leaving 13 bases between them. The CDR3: CASSPKGLGAFF. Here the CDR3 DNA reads TGTGCCAGCTCACCGAAGGGGTTAGGCGCTTTCTTT.

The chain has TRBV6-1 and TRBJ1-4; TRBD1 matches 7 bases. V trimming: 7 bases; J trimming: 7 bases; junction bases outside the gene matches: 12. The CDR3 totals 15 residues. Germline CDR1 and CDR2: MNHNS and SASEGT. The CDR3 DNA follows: TGTGCCAGCACCTTGAGCGACAGGGTCGGTGAAAAACTGTTTTTT. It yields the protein CASTLSDRVGEKLFF.

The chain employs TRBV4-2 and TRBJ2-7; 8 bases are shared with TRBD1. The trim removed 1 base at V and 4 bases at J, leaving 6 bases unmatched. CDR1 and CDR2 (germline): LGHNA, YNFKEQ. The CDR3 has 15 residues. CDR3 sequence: CASSQADRGPYEQYF. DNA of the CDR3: TGTGCCAGCAGCCAAGCTGACAGGGGCCCTTACGAGCAGTACTTC.

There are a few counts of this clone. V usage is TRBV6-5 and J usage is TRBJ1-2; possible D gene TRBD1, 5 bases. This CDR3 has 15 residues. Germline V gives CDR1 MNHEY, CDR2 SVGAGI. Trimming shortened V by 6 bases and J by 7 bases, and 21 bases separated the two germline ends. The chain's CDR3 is CASRGEGSGLSGYTF. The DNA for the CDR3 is TGTGCCAGCAGGGGGGAGGGATCGGGACTAAGTGGCTACACCTTC.

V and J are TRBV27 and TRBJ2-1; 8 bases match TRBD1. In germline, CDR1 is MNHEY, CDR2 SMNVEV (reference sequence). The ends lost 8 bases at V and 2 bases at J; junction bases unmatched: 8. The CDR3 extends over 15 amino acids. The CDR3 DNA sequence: TGTGCCAGCTGTGGGGACAGGTCCGCCTACAATGAGCAGTTCTTC. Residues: CASCGDRSAYNEQFF.

CDR3 loop: CASSFALADSYEQYF. The CDR3 DNA sequence: TGCGCCAGCAGCTTCGCGCTAGCGGACTCCTACGAGCAGTACTTC. The gene calls are TRBV5-1 and TRBJ2-7, with 7 positions matching TRBD2. This CDR3 contains 15 residues. Germline CDR1 and CDR2: SGHRS and YFSETQ. Unmatched junction bases numbered 5, after V lost 2 bases and J lost 0 bases.

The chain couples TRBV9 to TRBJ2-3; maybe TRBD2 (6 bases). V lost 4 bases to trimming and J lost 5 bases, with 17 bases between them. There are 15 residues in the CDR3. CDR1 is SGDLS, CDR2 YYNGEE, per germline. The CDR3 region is CASSPLGGIVDTQYF. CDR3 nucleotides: TGTGCCAGCAGCCCCCTTGGGGGGATTGTAGATACGCAGTATTTT.

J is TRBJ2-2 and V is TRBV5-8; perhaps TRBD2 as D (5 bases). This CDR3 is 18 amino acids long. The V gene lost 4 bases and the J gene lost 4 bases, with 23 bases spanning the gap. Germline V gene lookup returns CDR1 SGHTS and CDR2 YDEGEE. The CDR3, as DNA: TGTGCCAGCAGCCTCCCTATAGGACGGACTGAGACCACCGGGGAGCTGTTTTTT. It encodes CASSLPIGRTETTGELFF.

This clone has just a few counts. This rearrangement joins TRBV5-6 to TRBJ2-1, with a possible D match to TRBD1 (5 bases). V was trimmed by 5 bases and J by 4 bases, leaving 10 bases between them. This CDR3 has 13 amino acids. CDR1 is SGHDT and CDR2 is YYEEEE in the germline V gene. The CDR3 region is CASRFTGYNEQFF. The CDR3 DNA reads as TGTGCCAGCAGGTTTACAGGATACAATGAGCAGTTCTTC.

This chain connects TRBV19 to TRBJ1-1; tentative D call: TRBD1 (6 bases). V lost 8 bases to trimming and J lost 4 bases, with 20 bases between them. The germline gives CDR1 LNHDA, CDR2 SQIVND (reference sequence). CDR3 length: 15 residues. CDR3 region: CASSPQGQSGTEAFF. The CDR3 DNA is TGTGCCAGTTCCCCCCAGGGGCAATCAGGCACTGAAGCTTTCTTT.

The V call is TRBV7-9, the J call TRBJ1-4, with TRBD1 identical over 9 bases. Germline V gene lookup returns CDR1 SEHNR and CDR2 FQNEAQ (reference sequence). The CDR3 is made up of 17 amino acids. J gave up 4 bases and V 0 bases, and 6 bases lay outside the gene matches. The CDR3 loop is CASSLADLGQGNEKLFF. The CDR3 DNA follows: TGTGCCAGCAGCTTAGCAGATTTGGGACAGGGTAATGAAAAACTGTTTTTT. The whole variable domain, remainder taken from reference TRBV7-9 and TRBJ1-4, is DTGVSQNPRHKITKRGQNVTFRCDPISEHNRLYWYRQTLGQGPEFLTYFQNEAQLEKSRLLSDRFSAERPKGSFSTLEIQRTEQGDSAMYLCASSLADLGQGNEKLFFGSGTQLSVL.

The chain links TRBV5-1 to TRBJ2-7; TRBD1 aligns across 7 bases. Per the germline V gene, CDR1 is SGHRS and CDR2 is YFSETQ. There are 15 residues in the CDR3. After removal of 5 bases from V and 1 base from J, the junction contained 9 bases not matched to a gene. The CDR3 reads CASSPKYRGSYEQYF. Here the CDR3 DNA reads TGCGCCAGCAGTCCAAAATACAGGGGTTCCTACGAGCAGTACTTC.

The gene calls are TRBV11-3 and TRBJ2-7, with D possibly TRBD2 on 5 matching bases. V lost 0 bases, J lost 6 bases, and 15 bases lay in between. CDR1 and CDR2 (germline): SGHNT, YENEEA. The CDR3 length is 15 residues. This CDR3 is CASSLDGSGSSEQYF. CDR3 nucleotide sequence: TGTGCCAGCAGCTTAGATGGGTCGGGGTCGAGCGAGCAGTACTTC. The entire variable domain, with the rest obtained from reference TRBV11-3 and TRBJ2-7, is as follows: EAGVVQSPRYKIIEKKQPVAFWCNPISGHNTLYWYLQNLGQGPELLIRYENEEAVDDSQLPKDRFSAERLKGVDSTLKIQPAELGDSAVYLCASSLDGSGSSEQYFGPGTRLTVT.

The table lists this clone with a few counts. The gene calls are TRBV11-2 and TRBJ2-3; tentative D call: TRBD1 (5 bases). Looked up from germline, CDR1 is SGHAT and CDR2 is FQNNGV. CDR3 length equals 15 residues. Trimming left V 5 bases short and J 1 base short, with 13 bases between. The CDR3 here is CASSLPQGRTDTQYF. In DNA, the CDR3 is TGTGCCAGCAGCCTCCCGCAGGGTCGCACAGATACGCAGTATTTT.

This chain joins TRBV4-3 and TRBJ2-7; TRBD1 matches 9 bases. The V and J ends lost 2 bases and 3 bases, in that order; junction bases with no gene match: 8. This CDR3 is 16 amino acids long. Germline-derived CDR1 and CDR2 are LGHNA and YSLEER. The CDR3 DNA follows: TGCGCCAGCAGCCAATTGACGCCGGGACAGGGCTACGAGCAGTACTTC. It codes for CASSQLTPGQGYEQYF.

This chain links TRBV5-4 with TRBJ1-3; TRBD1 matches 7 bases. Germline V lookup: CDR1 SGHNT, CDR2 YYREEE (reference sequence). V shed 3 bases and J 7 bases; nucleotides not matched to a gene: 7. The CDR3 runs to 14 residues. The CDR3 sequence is CASSSGGVGNTIYF. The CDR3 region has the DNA TGTGCCAGCAGCTCAGGGGGAGTGGGGAACACCATATATTTT.

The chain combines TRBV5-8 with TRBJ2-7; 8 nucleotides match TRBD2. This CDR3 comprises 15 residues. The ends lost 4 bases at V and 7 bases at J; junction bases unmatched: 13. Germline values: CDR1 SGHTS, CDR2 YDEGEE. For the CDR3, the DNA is TGTGCCAGCAGCCCCGAGGTAGCGGGGACTGGAGAGCAGTACTTC. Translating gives CASSPEVAGTGEQYF.

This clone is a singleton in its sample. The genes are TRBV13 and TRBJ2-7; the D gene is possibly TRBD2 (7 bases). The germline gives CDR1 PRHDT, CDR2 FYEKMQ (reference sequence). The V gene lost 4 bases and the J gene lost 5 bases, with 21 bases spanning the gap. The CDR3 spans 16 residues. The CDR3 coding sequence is TGTGCCAGCAGCTCACACCGGCGAGGGGGGGGCCACGAGCAGTACTTC. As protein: CASSSHRRGGGHEQYF. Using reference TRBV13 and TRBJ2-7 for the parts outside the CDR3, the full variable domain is AAGVIQSPRHLIKEKRETATLKCYPIPRHDTVYWYQQGPGQDPQFLISFYEKMQSDKGSIPDRFSAQQFSDYHSELNMSSLELGDSALYFCASSSHRRGGGHEQYFGPGTRLTVT.

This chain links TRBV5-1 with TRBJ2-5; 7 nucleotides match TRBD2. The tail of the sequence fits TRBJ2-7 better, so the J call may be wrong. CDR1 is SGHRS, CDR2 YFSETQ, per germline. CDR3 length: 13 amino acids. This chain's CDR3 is CASSFERGYEQYF. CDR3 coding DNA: TGCGCCAGCAGCTTTGAGCGGGGCTACGAGCAGTACTTC.

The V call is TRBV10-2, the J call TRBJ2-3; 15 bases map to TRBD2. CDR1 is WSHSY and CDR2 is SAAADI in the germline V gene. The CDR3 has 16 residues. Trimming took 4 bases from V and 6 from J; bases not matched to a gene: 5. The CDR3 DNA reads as TGCGCCAGCAGTGGGACTAGCGGGGGGGCATCGGATACGCAGTATTTT. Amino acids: CASSGTSGGASDTQYF.

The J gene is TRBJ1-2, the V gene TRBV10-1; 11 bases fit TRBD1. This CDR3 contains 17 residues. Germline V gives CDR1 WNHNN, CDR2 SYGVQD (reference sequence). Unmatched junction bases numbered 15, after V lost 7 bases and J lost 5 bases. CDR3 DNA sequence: TGCGCCAGCACCGAGGGGACAGGGGGTTGGTTTCTTTATGGCTACACCTTC. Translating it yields CASTEGTGGWFLYGYTF.